This passage covers 30 T cell receptor beta chains from one sample sequenced in a study of T cells in Graves' hyperthyroidism and ophthalmopathy. Template material for amplifying TCR beta CDR3 regions consisted of RNA transcripts. The HTBI set primed first-round TCR CDR3 RT-PCR. MiXCR was run by TCRdb on the multiplex PCR reads, yielding one entry per CDR3 protein. Among 490,000 or so distinct CDR3 sequences, 22% were seen once, and the ten largest hold 49%. The sample was blood. Receptor source: a woman aged 65 to 85 with Graves' ophthalmopathy.

There are a few counts of this clonotype. DNA of the CDR3: TGTGCCAGCAGCCAAGTTGGGGGGCCTGAGCAGTACTTC. Translating it yields CASSQVGGPEQYF. J is TRBJ2-7 and V is TRBV14; tentatively, D is TRBD1 or TRBD2 (6 bases each). The CDR3 consists of 13 residues. Germline V gene lookup returns CDR1 SGHDN and CDR2 FVKESK. Between the trimmed V and J ends, which lost 1 base and 7 bases, there was a span of 11 bases.

The genes are TRBV20-1 and TRBJ1-4, with D possibly TRBD1 on 5 matching bases. Trimming took 4 bases from V and 8 from J, leaving 23 bases between them. The CDR3 runs 16 residues. Germline values: CDR1 DFQATT, CDR2 SNEGSKA (reference sequence). CDR3 nucleotide sequence: TGCAGTGCTACTTCCCGGGACGGTTCAAGTTACGAAAAACTGTTTTTT. This encodes CSATSRDGSSYEKLFF.

There are many counts of this clonotype. This sequence joins TRBV7-3 and TRBJ2-7; 12 nucleotides align to TRBD2. The CDR3 spans 15 residues. Germline V gene lookup returns CDR1 SGHTA and CDR2 FQGTGA. The trim removed 5 bases at V and 3 bases at J, leaving 5 bases unmatched. The CDR3 coding sequence is TGTGCCAGCAGCCTACTAGCGGGAGGAGTCTACGAGCAGTACTTC. It yields the protein CASSLLAGGVYEQYF.

This chain joins TRBV24-1 and TRBJ1-5; a possible D gene is TRBD1 (5 bases). Germline V gene lookup returns CDR1 KGHDR and CDR2 SFDVKD. The CDR3 runs 14 residues. Trimming removed 3 bases at V and 5 bases at J, with 10 bases between. DNA of the CDR3: TGTGCCACCAGTGATGGGACGGGCGATCAGCCCCAGCATTTT. This sequence encodes CATSDGTGDQPQHF.

On this clonotype: Since a much larger clone is just one base distant, this may be a read error. The chain is built from TRBV6-2 or TRBV6-3 and TRBJ1-1, with TRBD1 identical over 9 bases. CDR3 size: 17 residues. After removal of 6 bases from V and 1 base from J, the junction contained 12 bases not matched to a gene. The germline V gene encodes CDR1 MNHEY and CDR2 SVGEGT. The CDR3 region has the DNA TGTGCCAGCAGCCCGAGGGGGACAGGGCAGAGGAACACTGAAGCTTTCTTT. It encodes CASSPRGTGQRNTEAFF.

CDR3 residues: CASSHQGVLAGELFF. The DNA for the CDR3 is TGTGCCAGCAGTCACCAGGGGGTGTTGGCCGGGGAGCTGTTTTTT. The rearrangement joins TRBV27 to TRBJ2-2, with TRBD1 identical over 7 bases. This CDR3 has 15 residues. Trimming at V came to 5 bases and at J to 6 bases, leaving 9 bases not matched to a gene. Germline V gene data show CDR1 as MNHEY and CDR2 as SMNVEV (reference sequence).

This clonotype was seen repeatedly, ten times or more. CDR3 nucleotides: TGTGCCAGCAGCTTAGATGGCTCGATCTGGACCCAGTACTTC. Translation gives CASSLDGSIWTQYF. The chain uses TRBV11-2 and TRBJ2-5; no clear D gene. Trimming cost V 0 bases and J 7 bases, with 12 bases left between them. The CDR3 is 14 residues long. Germline V gene data show CDR1 as SGHAT and CDR2 as FQNNGV.

This clonotype was found many times. The chain couples TRBV2 to TRBJ1-5, with 12 bases that match TRBD1. Germline V gene sequence: CDR1 SNHLY, CDR2 FYNNEI. The junction had 7 bases not matched to a gene; V was cut back by 7 bases and J by 6 bases. This CDR3 spans 15 amino acids. The CDR3 DNA reads TGTGCCAGCACCGGGACAGGGGGCCGGGGTCAGCCCCAGCATTTT. Translation gives CASTGTGGRGQPQHF. The whole variable domain, remainder taken from reference TRBV2 and TRBJ1-5, is EPEVTQTPSHQVTQMGQEVILRCVPISNHLYFYWYRQILGQKVEFLVSFYNNEISEKSEIFDDQFSVERPDGSNFTLKIRSTKLEDSAMYFCASTGTGGRGQPQHFGDGTRLSIL.

The rearrangement uses TRBV3-1 and TRBJ2-7, with 12 nucleotides matching TRBD2. V trimming: 6 bases; J trimming: 5 bases; junction bases outside the gene matches: 11. Germline loops: CDR1 LGHDT, CDR2 YNNKEL (reference sequence). The CDR3 extends over 16 amino acids. The CDR3 nucleotides read TGTGCCAGCAGTTATCGACCTAGCGGGAGGGCCAACGAGCAGTACTTC. Translating it yields CASSYRPSGRANEQYF.

This clonotype has just a few counts. The chain joins TRBV10-3 to TRBJ1-1; D is perhaps TRBD1 (5 bases). Trimming removed 10 bases at V and 1 base at J, with 16 bases between. There are 14 residues in the CDR3. Germline V lookup: CDR1 ENHRY, CDR2 SYGVKD. CDR3 DNA: TGTGCCACCACACTTACAGGAGAGAACACTGAAGCTTTCTTT. This gives the protein CATTLTGENTEAFF.

CDR3 DNA: TGTGCCAGCAGTCACGAAGCTGGGGGGGTAACTGAAGCTTTCTTT. As protein: CASSHEAGGVTEAFF. V usage is TRBV6-1 and J usage is TRBJ1-1; tentative D call: TRBD1 (5 bases). V lost 5 bases and J 5 bases, leaving 18 bases between the germline ends. This CDR3 has 15 amino acids. Per germline, CDR1 MNHNS and CDR2 SASEGT.

This clonotype came up once. V and J are TRBV11-3 and TRBJ2-5; D is uncertain. The CDR3 has 15 amino acids. V lost 5 bases to trimming and J lost 5 bases, with 18 bases between them. CDR1 and CDR2 (germline): SGHNT, YENEEA. DNA of the CDR3: TGTGCCAGCAGCCAGCCCCTCGGGCTGGCGGAGACCCAGTACTTC. This sequence encodes CASSQPLGLAETQYF. Complete variable domain (other parts from reference TRBV11-3 and TRBJ2-5): EAGVVQSPRYKIIEKKQPVAFWCNPISGHNTLYWYLQNLGQGPELLIRYENEEAVDDSQLPKDRFSAERLKGVDSTLKIQPAELGDSAVYLCASSQPLGLAETQYFGPGTRLLVL.

This clonotype was detected a few times. This rearrangement joins TRBV2 to TRBJ2-2, with D possibly matching TRBD1 (6 bases). Germline-derived CDR1 and CDR2 are SNHLY and FYNNEI. The CDR3 runs 15 residues. The ends were cut back, 5 bases at V and 0 bases at J, with 10 bases in the middle. CDR3 region: CASSRQEPNTGELFF. The DNA for the CDR3 is TGTGCCAGCAGTCGACAGGAGCCGAACACCGGGGAGCTGTTTTTT.

This clonotype was found many times. The CDR3 DNA reads as TGTGCCAGCAGGGTAGTGGGACAGAGCTCCTACAATGAGCAGTTCTTC. Translated: CASRVVGQSSYNEQFF. The chain recombines TRBV7-8 with TRBJ2-1; TRBD1 agrees at 7 bases. The CDR3 loop spans 16 amino acids. The junction had 8 bases not matched to a gene; V was cut back by 6 bases and J by 0 bases. Germline lookup yields CDR1 SGHVS and CDR2 FQNEAQ.

The chain has TRBV7-3 and TRBJ2-2; D gene ambiguous. Germline assignment: CDR1 SGHTA and CDR2 FQGTGA. The V and J ends lost 3 bases and 5 bases respectively, with 13 bases between them. The CDR3 covers 15 residues. The CDR3 DNA reads as TGTGCCAGCAGCTTTCGACCCGGCGGAACCGGGGAGCTGTTTTTT. Translation: CASSFRPGGTGELFF. Complete variable domain (other parts from reference TRBV7-3 and TRBJ2-2): GAGVSQTPSNKVTEKGKYVELRCDPISGHTALYWYRQSLGQGPEFLIYFQGTGAADDSGLPNDRFFAVRPEGSVSTLKIQRTERGDSAVYLCASSFRPGGTGELFFGEGSRLTVL.

The table lists this clonotype with a few counts. Written as DNA, the CDR3 is TGCGCCAGCAGCCAGGACAGTGTGAACACTGAAGCTTTCTTT. Protein sequence: CASSQDSVNTEAFF. The chain is built from TRBV4-3 and TRBJ1-1; possibly TRBD1 for D (6 bases). V dropped 3 bases and J dropped 0 bases, with 8 bases sitting between them. The CDR3 loop spans 14 amino acids. Germline loops: CDR1 LGHNA, CDR2 YSLEER.

At least ten counts were recorded for this clonotype. J is TRBJ1-1 and V is TRBV11-1; unclear D gene. Trimming took 7 bases from V and 1 from J, leaving 16 bases between them. The CDR3 runs 15 residues. The germline CDR1 and CDR2 sequences are SGHAT and FQDESV (reference sequence). CDR3 amino acids: CASTLSRTANTEAFF. DNA of the CDR3: TGTGCCAGCACCTTGAGCAGGACGGCGAACACTGAAGCTTTCTTT.

The chain is built from TRBV2 and TRBJ2-4, with D perhaps TRBD2 (6 bases). Germline CDR1 and CDR2: SNHLY and FYNNEI. The ends were cut back, 1 base at V and 0 bases at J, with 19 bases in the middle. CDR3 length equals 19 residues. The CDR3 here is CASSEGNGRYGGAKNIQYF. The CDR3 DNA reads as TGTGCCAGCAGTGAAGGCAACGGGAGATATGGGGGAGCCAAAAACATTCAGTACTTC.

The chain couples TRBV6-1 to TRBJ2-1; TRBD1 matches 7 bases. Germline V CDR1 and CDR2: MNHNS, SASEGT. The CDR3 spans 13 residues. The trim removed 1 base at V and 6 bases at J, leaving 0 bases unmatched. The CDR3 nucleotides read TGTGCCAGCAGTGAAGGGGACAGCAATGAGCAGTTCTTC. Protein sequence: CASSEGDSNEQFF.

As DNA, the CDR3 is TGTGCCAGCAGCGAGGGGAGCGGGAGCCTCACAGATACGCAGTATTTT. Translation gives CASSEGSGSLTDTQYF. The rearrangement links TRBV9 to TRBJ2-3; the match to TRBD2 covers 8 bases. Germline CDR1 SGDLS, CDR2 YYNGEE. J gave up 2 bases and V 3 bases, and 8 bases lay outside the gene matches. The CDR3 spans 16 residues.

The genes are TRBV12-3 or TRBV12-4 and TRBJ1-6, with D perhaps matching TRBD1 (5 bases). CDR3 size: 14 residues. With 4 bases removed from V and 7 bases from J, the gap between germline ends came to 11 bases. The CDR3 nucleotides read TGTGCCAGCAGTTCCGCCGGGGCGAATTCACCCCTCCACTTT. Its translation: CASSSAGANSPLHF.

The CDR3 DNA is TGTGCCAGCACCCCCGCGGGGGAAACCGGGGAGCTGTTTTTT. Protein sequence: CASTPAGETGELFF. The chain employs TRBV12-3 or TRBV12-4 and TRBJ2-2; 7 bases agree with TRBD2. The ends lost 7 bases at V and 5 bases at J; junction bases unmatched: 7. The CDR3 runs 14 residues.

This rearrangement joins TRBV3-1 to TRBJ2-2; D perhaps matches TRBD1 (5 bases). The CDR3 totals 17 residues. V shed 1 base and J shed 4 bases, with 16 bases lying between them. Germline loops: CDR1 LGHDT, CDR2 YNNKEL (reference sequence). CDR3 residues: CASSQGMPGWPTGELFF. DNA of the CDR3: TGTGCCAGCAGCCAAGGAATGCCAGGGTGGCCCACCGGGGAGCTGTTTTTT.

The rearrangement links TRBV25-1 to TRBJ1-2, with 7 nucleotides matching TRBD1. CDR1 and CDR2 from the germline V gene are MGHDK and SYGVNS. V trimming: 2 bases; J trimming: 2 bases; junction bases outside the gene matches: 8. This CDR3 spans 16 amino acids. The CDR3 loop is CASSEPGTAMNYGYTF. The CDR3 DNA reads TGTGCCAGCAGTGAACCGGGGACAGCGATGAACTATGGCTACACCTTC.

The chain recombines TRBV11-2 with TRBJ2-1; the match to TRBD1 covers 9 bases. CDR1 and CDR2 from the germline V gene are SGHAT and FQNNGV. Trimming at V came to 5 bases and at J to 8 bases, leaving 7 bases not matched to a gene. The CDR3 loop spans 14 amino acids. Here the CDR3 reads CASSHSTGGDEQFF. CDR3 sequence (DNA): TGTGCCAGCAGCCACTCGACAGGGGGGGATGAGCAGTTCTTC.

This clonotype has at least ten counts. CDR3 DNA: TGTGCCAGCAGATTGACAGGGACATACAATGAGCAGTTCTTC. Its translation is CASRLTGTYNEQFF. The chain combines TRBV28 with TRBJ2-1; 7 nucleotides align to TRBD1. Trimming cost V 6 bases and J 4 bases; bases outside gene matches: 6. CDR1 is MDHEN, CDR2 SYDVKM, per germline. The CDR3 runs to 14 residues.

In its sample, this clonotype was seen a few times. V usage is TRBV2 and J usage is TRBJ2-5, with a possible D match to TRBD1 (5 bases). Germline V CDR1 and CDR2: SNHLY, FYNNEI. There are 13 residues in the CDR3. V dropped 7 bases and J dropped 7 bases, with 16 bases sitting between them. The CDR3 loop is CASTQDISGTQYF. CDR3 nucleotide sequence: TGTGCCAGCACACAGGACATAAGTGGGACCCAGTACTTC.

This clonotype was seen at least ten times. V usage is TRBV2 and J usage is TRBJ2-1, with D unresolved. The CDR3 totals 12 residues. Per germline, CDR1 SNHLY and CDR2 FYNNEI. V gave up 4 bases and J gave up 1 base, with 2 bases separating them. CDR3 loop: CASSVSYNEQFF. The CDR3 DNA reads as TGTGCCAGCAGTGTGTCCTACAATGAGCAGTTCTTC.

The chain has TRBV29-1 and TRBJ2-7; TRBD2 matches 8 bases. V gave up 8 bases and J gave up 0 bases; unmatched junction bases: 9. This CDR3 has 14 amino acids. Germline V gives CDR1 SQVTM, CDR2 ANQGSEA. In DNA form, the CDR3 reads TGCAGCTCGGGATTCACTAGCGGCTCCTACGAGCAGTACTTC. It specifies CSSGFTSGSYEQYF.

The chain has TRBV7-9 and TRBJ2-7, with D perhaps TRBD2 (6 bases). Germline V gene sequence: CDR1 SEHNR, CDR2 FQNEAQ (reference sequence). This CDR3 has 15 residues. The V gene lost 3 bases and the J gene lost 5 bases, with 17 bases spanning the gap. CDR3 in amino acids: CASSLESGLNHEQYF. The CDR3 region has the DNA TGTGCCAGCAGCTTGGAGAGCGGGCTAAACCACGAGCAGTACTTC.